This T cell receptor (beta chain) derives from a study of technical replicates of blood from a handful of donors. Trimming removed 2 bases from V and 5 bases from J, with 12 bases in between. There are 13 residues in the CDR3. Per germline, CDR1 GTSNPN and CDR2 SVGIG (reference sequence). Sequencing was performed with immunoSEQ multiplex PCR; in TCRdb, only in-frame clones are kept and a portion is missing. This repertoire shows tens of thousands of clones, 70% to 90% found once; its top ten account for over 5.5%. The V gene is TRBV30, the J gene TRBJ2-5, with a possible D match to TRBD2 (6 bases). The sequence was obtained from a human donor in good health. Some clones in this sample may be carry-over from other donors' samples. The sample was PBMCs. CDR3 nucleotide sequence: TGTGCCTGGAGTATGGGGAGGTACGAGACCCAGTACTTC. Encoded protein: CAWSMGRYETQYF.